In this sample, the clone carrying this TCR beta chain turned up a few times. CDR1 and CDR2 (germline): SGHTA, FQGNSA. Trimming cost V 5 bases and J 1 base, with 14 bases left between them. The CDR3 extends over 15 amino acids. These data are taken from a study of control samples from healthy donors and cancer patients. Sequenced by immunoSEQ multiplex PCR; TCRdb stores in-frame clones only, minus some. The sample lists 24,000 or so clones, approximately 91% seen once, with under 15% in the top ten. This receptor was taken from a man between 45 and 60 years old with lung cancer. The sample was PBMCs. The V and J genes are TRBV7-2 and TRBJ2-5; D remains ambiguous. In DNA form, the CDR3 reads TGTGCCAGCAGCCCAAATGTAGGAGCCCAAGAGACCCAGTACTTC. This codes for CASSPNVGAQETQYF.